This section outlines one TCR beta chain sequence together with its context. Its target is unknown. These data come from a study of T cell responses to AZD1222 COVID-19 vaccine. Study-wide context: Pooled together were second doses at about 4 or about 12 weeks. General study points: Mostly white British, mostly female donors; authors suggested clonal diversity may be underestimated. Just five or six AZD1222 recipients were seropositive at baseline. Reportedly, nearly half of unique spike TCRs recognized epitopes outside B.1.351/B.1.1.7 mutations.

The J segment lost 3 bases and the V segment lost 5 bases, leaving 7 bases of the junction unmatched. Germline V gene sequence: CDR1 MNHEY, CDR2 SMNVEV (reference sequence). The CDR3 is 15 residues long. Here immunoSEQ multiplex PCR was the method, and the copy in TCRdb shows in-frame clones only, minus some. In the table there are 150,000 to 200,000 clones, roughly 92% of which are singletons. This receptor was taken from an adult in good health. The V and J genes are TRBV27 and TRBJ2-7; 10 bases fit TRBD1. This specimen was peripheral blood, taken on day 0 of AZD1222 vaccination. The CDR3 loop is CASSQTWTGGYEQYF. DNA of the CDR3: TGTGCCAGCAGTCAAACCTGGACAGGGGGCTACGAGCAGTACTTC.